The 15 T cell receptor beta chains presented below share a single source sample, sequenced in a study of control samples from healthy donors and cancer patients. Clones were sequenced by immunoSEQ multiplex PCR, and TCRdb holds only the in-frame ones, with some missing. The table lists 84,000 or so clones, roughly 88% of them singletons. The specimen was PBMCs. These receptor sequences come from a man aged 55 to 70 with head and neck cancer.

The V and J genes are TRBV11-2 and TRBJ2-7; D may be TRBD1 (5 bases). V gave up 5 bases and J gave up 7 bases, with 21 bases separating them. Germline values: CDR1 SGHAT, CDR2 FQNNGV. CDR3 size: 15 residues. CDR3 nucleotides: TGTGCCAGCAGCCCCGGACACGCGCTCCTGTGGGAGCAGTACTTC. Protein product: CASSPGHALLWEQYF.

CDR3 protein: CASSFAEGYEQYF. The CDR3 bases are TGTGCCAGCAGCTTCGCGGAGGGTTACGAGCAGTACTTC. The rearrangement uses TRBV7-9 and TRBJ2-7; D perhaps matches TRBD2 (6 bases). The germline gives CDR1 SEHNR, CDR2 FQNEAQ (reference sequence). The V gene lost 3 bases and the J gene lost 4 bases, with 10 bases spanning the gap. This CDR3 contains 13 residues.

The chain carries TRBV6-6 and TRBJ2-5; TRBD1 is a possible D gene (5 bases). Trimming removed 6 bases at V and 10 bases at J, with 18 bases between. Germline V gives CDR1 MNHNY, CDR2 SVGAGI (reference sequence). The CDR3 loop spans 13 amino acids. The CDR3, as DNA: TGTGCCAGCAGCCCCACAGGACAAGATGTCCAGTACTTC. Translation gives CASSPTGQDVQYF.

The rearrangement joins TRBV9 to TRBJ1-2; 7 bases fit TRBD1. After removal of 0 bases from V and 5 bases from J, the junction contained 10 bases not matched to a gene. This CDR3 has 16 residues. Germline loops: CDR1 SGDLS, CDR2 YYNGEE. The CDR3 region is CASSVGLRDSYYGYTF. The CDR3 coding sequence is TGTGCCAGCAGCGTAGGCCTCAGGGACAGTTATTATGGCTACACCTTC. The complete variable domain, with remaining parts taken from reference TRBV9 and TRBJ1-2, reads DSGVTQTPKHLITATGQRVTLRCSPRSGDLSVYWYQQSLDQGLQFLIQYYNGEERAKGNILERFSAQQFPDLHSELNLSSLELGDSALYFCASSVGLRDSYYGYTFGSGTRLTVV.

The CDR3 DNA reads as TGTGCCAGCAGCTACCGGGACTACACAGATACGCAGTATTTT. As protein: CASSYRDYTDTQYF. This chain joins TRBV6-5 and TRBJ2-3; TRBD2 matches at 7 bases. The V gene's germline CDR1 is MNHEY and CDR2 SVGAGI. The CDR3 runs 14 residues. With V trimmed by 6 bases and J by 2 bases, 5 bases remained unmatched.

The CDR3 DNA follows: TGTGCCAGCAGCACGGGGGGAGGAAACACCATATATTTT. Its protein is CASSTGGGNTIYF. The rearrangement joins TRBV7-2 to TRBJ1-3; maybe TRBD1 (5 bases). Germline loops: CDR1 SGHTA, CDR2 FQGNSA. The CDR3 contains 13 residues. V lost 5 bases to trimming and J lost 4 bases, with 9 bases between them.

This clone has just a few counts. CDR3 protein: CASSLGWAGRVQPQHF. The CDR3 region has the DNA TGTGCCAGCAGCTTAGGGTGGGCAGGGCGTGTTCAGCCCCAGCATTTT. The genes are TRBV7-9 and TRBJ1-5; TRBD1 is a possible D gene (5 bases). This CDR3 has 16 amino acids. In germline, CDR1 is SEHNR, CDR2 FQNEAQ (reference sequence). V shed 1 base and J shed 6 bases, with 16 bases lying between them.

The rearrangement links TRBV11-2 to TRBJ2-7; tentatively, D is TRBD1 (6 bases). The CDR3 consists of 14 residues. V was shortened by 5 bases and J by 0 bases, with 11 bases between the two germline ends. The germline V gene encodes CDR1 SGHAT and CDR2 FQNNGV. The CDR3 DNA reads TGTGCCAGCAGCGGCCGGGACATCTCCTACGAGCAGTACTTC. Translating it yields CASSGRDISYEQYF. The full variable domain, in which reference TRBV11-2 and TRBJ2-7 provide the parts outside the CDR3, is EAGVAQSPRYKIIEKRQSVAFWCNPISGHATLYWYQQILGQGPKLLIQFQNNGVVDDSQLPKDRFSAERLKGVDSTLKIQPAKLEDSAVYLCASSGRDISYEQYFGPGTRLTVT.

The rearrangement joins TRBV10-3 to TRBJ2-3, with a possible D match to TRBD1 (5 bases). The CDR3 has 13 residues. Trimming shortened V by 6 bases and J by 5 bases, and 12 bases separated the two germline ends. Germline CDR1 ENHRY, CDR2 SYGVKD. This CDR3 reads CAISLTVLDTQYF. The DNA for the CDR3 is TGTGCCATCAGCTTGACAGTGCTAGATACGCAGTATTTT.

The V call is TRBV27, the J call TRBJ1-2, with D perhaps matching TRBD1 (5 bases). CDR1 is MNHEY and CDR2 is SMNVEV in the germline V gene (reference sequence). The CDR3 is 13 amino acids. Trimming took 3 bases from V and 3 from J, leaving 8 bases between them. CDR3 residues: CASSLGEDYGYTF. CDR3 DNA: TGTGCCAGCAGTTTGGGGGAGGACTATGGCTACACCTTC.

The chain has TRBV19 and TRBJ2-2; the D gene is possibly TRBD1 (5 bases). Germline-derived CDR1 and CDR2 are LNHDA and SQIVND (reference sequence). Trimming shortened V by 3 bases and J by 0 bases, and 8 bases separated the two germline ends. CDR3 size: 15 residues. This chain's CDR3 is CASSMQGTNTGELFF. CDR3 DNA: TGTGCCAGTAGTATGCAGGGAACGAACACCGGGGAGCTGTTTTTT.

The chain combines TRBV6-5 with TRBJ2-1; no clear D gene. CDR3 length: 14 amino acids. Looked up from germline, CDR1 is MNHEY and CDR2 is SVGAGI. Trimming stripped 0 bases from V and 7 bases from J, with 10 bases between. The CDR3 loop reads CASSYSRARNEQFF. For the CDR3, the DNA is TGTGCCAGCAGTTACTCCCGGGCCAGGAATGAGCAGTTCTTC.

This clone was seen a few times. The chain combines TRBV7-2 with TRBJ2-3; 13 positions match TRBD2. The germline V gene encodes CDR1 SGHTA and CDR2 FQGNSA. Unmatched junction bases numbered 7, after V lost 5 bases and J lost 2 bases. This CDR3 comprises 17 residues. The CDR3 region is CASSRVTSGRSTDTQYF. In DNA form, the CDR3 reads TGTGCCAGCAGCCGCGTGACTAGCGGGAGGTCCACAGATACGCAGTATTTT.

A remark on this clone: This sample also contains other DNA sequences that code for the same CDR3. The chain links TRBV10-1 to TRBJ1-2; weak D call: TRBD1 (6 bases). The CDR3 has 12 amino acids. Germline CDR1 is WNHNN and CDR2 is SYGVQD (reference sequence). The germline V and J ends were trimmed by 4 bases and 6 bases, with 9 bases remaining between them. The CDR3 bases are TGCGCCAGCAGTGGGGACACGGATGGCTACACCTTC. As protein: CASSGDTDGYTF.

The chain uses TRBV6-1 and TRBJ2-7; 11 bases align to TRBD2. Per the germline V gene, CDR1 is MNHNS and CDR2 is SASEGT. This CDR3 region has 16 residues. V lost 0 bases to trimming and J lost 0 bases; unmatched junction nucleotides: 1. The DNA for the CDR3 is TGTGCCAGCAGTGAAGCGGGGACTAGCGGCTCCTACGAGCAGTACTTC. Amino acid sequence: CASSEAGTSGSYEQYF.